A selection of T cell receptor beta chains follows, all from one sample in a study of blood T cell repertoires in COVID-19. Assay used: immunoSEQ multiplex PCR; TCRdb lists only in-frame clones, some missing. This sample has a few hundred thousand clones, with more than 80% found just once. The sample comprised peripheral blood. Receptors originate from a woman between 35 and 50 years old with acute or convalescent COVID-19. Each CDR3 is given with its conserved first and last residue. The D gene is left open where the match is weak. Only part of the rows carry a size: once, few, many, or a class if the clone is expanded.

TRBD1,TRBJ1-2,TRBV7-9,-,TGTGCCAGCAGCTTAGCGGACAGGGTGGGCTATGGCTACACCTTC,CASSLADRVGYGYTF
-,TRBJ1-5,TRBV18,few,TGTGCCAGCTCAAACGCCTTCGGGGGTTCCAATCAGCCCCAGCATTTT,CASSNAFGGSNQPQHF
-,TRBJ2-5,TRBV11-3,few,TGTGCCAGCAGCTTAGATCCCACAGAAGAGACCCAGTACTTC,CASSLDPTEETQYF
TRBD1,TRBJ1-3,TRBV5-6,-,TGTGCCAGCAGCTTTTTAGGGGGCGGCCGAATGGCAGGAAACACCATATATTTT,CASSFLGGGRMAGNTIYF
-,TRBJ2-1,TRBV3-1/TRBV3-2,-,TGTGCCAGCAGCCCACCCGGGATCGACTTAGGTGAGCAGTTCTTC,CASSPPGIDLGEQFF
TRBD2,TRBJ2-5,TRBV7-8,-,TGTGCCAGCAGCTGGAAGGGACTAGCGGGGGGGCCTAGGGAGACCCAGTACTTC,CASSWKGLAGGPRETQYF
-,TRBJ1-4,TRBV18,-,TGTGCCAGCTCACCAAGCAGGGCAAATGAAAAACTGTTTTTT,CASSPSRANEKLFF
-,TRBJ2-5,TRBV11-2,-,TGTGCCAGCAGCCGGGGACTCGCAGAGACCCAGTACTTC,CASSRGLAETQYF
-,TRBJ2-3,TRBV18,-,TGTGCCAGCTCACCGCAGGGGCCCCCCACAGATACGCAGTATTTT,CASSPQGPPTDTQYF
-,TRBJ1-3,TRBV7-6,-,TGTGCCAGCAGTAACTCTGGAAACACCATATATTTT,CASSNSGNTIYF
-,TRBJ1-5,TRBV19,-,TGTGCCAGTAGTCCCATGGGGGGGGGTCAGCCCCAGCATTTT,CASSPMGGGQPQHF
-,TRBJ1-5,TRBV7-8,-,TGTGCCAGCAGCTACAGGGGCAATCAGCCCCAGCATTTT,CASSYRGNQPQHF